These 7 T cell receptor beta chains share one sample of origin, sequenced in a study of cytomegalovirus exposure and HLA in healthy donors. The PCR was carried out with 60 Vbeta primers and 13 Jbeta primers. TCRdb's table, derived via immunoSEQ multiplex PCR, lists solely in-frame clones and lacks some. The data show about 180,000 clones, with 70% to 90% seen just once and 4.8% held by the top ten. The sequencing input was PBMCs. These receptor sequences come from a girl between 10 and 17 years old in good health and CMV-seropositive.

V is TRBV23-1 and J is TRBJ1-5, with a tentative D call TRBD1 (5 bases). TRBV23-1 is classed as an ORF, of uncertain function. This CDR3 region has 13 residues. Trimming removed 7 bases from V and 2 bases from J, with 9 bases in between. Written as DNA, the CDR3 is TGCGCCAGCACCAAACAGGGCAATCAGCCCCAGCATTTT. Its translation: CASTKQGNQPQHF.

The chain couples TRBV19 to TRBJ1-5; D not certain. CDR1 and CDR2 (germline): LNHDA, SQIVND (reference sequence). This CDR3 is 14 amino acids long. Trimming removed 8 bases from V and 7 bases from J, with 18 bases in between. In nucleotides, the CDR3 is TGTGCCAGTGGCCGTTCACGATCAGGACAGCCCCAGCATTTT. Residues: CASGRSRSGQPQHF.

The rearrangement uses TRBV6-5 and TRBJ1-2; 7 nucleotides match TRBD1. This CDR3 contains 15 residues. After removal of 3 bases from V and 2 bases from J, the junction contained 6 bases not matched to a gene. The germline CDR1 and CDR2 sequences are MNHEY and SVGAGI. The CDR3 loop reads CASSYKAGGNYGYTF. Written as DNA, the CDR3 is TGTGCCAGCAGTTATAAGGCAGGGGGAAACTATGGCTACACCTTC.

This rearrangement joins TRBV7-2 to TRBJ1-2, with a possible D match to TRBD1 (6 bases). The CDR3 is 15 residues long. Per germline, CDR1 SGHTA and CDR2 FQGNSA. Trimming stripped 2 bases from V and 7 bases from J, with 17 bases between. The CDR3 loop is CASSLMVTTGPGYTF. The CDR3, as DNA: TGTGCCAGCAGCTTAATGGTGACCACAGGGCCTGGCTACACCTTC.

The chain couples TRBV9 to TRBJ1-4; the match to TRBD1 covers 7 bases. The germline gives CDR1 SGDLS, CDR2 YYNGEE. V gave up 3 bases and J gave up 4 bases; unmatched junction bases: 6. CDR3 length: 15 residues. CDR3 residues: CASSAWDSRNEKLFF. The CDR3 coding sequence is TGTGCCAGCAGCGCCTGGGACAGCCGTAATGAAAAACTGTTTTTT.

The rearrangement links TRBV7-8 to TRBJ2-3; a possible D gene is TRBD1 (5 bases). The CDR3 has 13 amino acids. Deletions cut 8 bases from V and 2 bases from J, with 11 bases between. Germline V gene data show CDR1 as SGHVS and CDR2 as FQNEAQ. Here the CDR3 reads CASGQDSTDTQYF. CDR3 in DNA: TGTGCCAGCGGACAAGACTCCACAGATACGCAGTATTTT.

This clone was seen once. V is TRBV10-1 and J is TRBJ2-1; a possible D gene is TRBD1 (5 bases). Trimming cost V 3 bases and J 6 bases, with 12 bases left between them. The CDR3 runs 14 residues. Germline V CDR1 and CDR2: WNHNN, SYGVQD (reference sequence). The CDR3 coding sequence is TGCGCCAGCAGTGAAGGGGTCGAGCCCAATGAGCAGTTCTTC. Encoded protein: CASSEGVEPNEQFF.